The clone carrying this T cell receptor beta chain appeared many times. Clinicians made diagnoses from clinical symptoms, serum thyroxine, TRAb, thyroid ultrasound and orbital computed tomography. The CDR3 length is 12 residues. The ends were cut back, 7 bases at V and 7 bases at J, with 8 bases in the middle. Germline V gives CDR1 SNHLY, CDR2 FYNNEI. Transcripts of RNA were the source for amplifying TCR beta CDR3 regions. Second-round multiplex PCR followed a first-round RT-PCR using HTBI primers. TCRdb passed the multiplex PCR reads through MiXCR, listing each CDR3 protein once. Of about 700,000 distinct CDR3 sequences listed, approximately 40% were seen once; the top ten hold 44%. This entry is derived from a study of Graves' ophthalmopathy and Graves' hyperthyroidism. Study context: Peripheral blood (taken before any treatment) was collected at initial diagnosis.

The specimen sequenced was peripheral blood. The J gene is TRBJ1-6, the V gene TRBV2; D possibly corresponds to TRBD1 (6 bases). The TCR originated in an adult man with Graves' ophthalmopathy. The CDR3 nucleotides are TGTGCCAGCACGCAGGGGAATTCACCCCTCCACTTT. Its translation is CASTQGNSPLHF.